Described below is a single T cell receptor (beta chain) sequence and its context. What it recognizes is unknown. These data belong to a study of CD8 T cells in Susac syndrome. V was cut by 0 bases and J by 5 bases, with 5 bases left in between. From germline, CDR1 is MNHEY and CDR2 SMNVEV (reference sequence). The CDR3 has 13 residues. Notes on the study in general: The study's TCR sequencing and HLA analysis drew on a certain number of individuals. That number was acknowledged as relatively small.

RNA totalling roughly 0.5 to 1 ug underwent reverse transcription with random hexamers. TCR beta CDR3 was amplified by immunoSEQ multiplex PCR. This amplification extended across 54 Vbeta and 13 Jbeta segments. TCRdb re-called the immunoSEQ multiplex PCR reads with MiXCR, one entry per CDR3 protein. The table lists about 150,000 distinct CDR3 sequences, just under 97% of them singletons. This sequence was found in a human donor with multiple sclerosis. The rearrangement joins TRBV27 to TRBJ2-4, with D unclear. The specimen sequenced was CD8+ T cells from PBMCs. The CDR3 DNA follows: TGTGCCAGCAGTTTATCGAATGAAAACATTCAGTACTTC. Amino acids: CASSLSNENIQYF.